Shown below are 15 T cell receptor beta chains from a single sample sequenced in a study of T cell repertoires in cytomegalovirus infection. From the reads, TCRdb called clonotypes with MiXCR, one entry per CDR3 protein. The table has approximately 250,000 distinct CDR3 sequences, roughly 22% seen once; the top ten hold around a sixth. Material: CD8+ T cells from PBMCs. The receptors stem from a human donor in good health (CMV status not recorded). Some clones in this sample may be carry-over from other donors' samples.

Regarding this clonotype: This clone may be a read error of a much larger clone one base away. The CDR3 is CASSLRAPAYTEQFF. The CDR3 DNA reads as TGTGCCAGCAGCTTAAGAGCCCCCGCCTACACTGAGCAGTTCTTC. The rearrangement links TRBV7-2 to TRBJ2-1; D gene unclear. This CDR3 comprises 15 residues. Germline-derived CDR1 and CDR2 are SGHTA and FQGNSA.

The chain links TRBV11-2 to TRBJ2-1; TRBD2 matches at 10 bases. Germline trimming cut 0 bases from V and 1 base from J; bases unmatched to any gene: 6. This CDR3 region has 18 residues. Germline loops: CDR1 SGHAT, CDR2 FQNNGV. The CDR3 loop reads CASSLEASGGGSYNEQFF. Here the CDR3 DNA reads TGTGCCAGCAGCTTAGAAGCTAGCGGGGGCGGGTCCTACAATGAGCAGTTCTTC.

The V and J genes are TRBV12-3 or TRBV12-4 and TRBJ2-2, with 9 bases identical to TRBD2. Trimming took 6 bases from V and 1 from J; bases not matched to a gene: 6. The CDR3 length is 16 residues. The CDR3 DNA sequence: TGTGCCAGCAGCTCCGGACTAGCGAAGAACACCGGGGAGCTGTTTTTT. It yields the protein CASSSGLAKNTGELFF.

The CDR3 sequence: CATRTGNTEAFF. For the CDR3, the DNA is TGTGCCACCAGGACGGGGAACACTGAAGCTTTCTTT. The chain employs TRBV19 and TRBJ1-1; D gene uncertain. The V end was cut by 10 bases, the J end by 1 base, with 10 bases between. Per the germline V gene, CDR1 is LNHDA and CDR2 is SQIVND (reference sequence). This CDR3 is 12 amino acids long.

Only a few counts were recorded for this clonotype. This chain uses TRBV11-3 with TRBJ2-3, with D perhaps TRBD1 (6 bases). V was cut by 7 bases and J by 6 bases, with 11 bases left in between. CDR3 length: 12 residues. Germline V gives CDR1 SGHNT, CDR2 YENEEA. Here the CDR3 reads CASKGVPDTQYF. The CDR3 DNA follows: TGTGCCAGCAAGGGGGTCCCGGATACGCAGTATTTT.

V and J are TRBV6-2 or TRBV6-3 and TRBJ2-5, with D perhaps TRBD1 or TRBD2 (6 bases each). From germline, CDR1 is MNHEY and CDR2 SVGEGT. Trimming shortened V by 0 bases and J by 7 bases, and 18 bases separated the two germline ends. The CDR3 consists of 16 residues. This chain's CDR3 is CASSYSRDWGAGTQYF. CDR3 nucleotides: TGTGCCAGCAGTTACTCCCGGGACTGGGGGGCGGGGACCCAGTACTTC.

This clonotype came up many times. CDR3 sequence reads: CSVEDKTVGQGGYEQYF. DNA for the CDR3: TGCAGCGTTGAAGATAAGACCGTGGGGCAGGGTGGCTACGAGCAGTACTTC. The chain has TRBV29-1 and TRBJ2-7; tentatively, D is TRBD1 (5 bases). V was clipped by 0 bases and J by 3 bases, with 21 bases between them. The CDR3 loop spans 17 amino acids. The germline gives CDR1 SQVTM, CDR2 ANQGSEA.

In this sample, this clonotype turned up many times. Written as DNA, the CDR3 is TGTGCCAGCAGCTTAGTCGGAGTCACGAGGGGCTACAATGAGCAGTTCTTC. Protein product: CASSLVGVTRGYNEQFF. V gene TRBV11-2 combines with J gene TRBJ2-1, with D perhaps being TRBD1 or TRBD2 (5 bases each). From germline, CDR1 is SGHAT and CDR2 FQNNGV. This CDR3 is built from 17 residues. Trimming pared 1 base from V and 3 bases from J, leaving 16 bases between.

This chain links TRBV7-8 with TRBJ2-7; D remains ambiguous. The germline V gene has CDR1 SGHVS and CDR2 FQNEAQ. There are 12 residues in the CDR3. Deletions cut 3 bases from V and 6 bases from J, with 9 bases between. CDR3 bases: TGTGCCAGCAGCTTCCTCCCGCGCGAGCAGTACTTC. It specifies CASSFLPREQYF. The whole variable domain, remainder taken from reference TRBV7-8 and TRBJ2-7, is GAGVSQSPRYKVAKRGQDVALRCDPISGHVSLFWYQQALGQGPEFLTYFQNEAQLDKSGLPSDRFFAERPEGSVSTLKIQRTQQEDSAVYLCASSFLPREQYFGPGTRLTVT.

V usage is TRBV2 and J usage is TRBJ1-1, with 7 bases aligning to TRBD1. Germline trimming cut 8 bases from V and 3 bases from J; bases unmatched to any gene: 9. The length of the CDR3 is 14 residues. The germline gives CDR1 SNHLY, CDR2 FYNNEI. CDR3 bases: TGTGCCAGCCGACAGGGCGGCGGGGACACTGAAGCTTTCTTT. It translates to CASRQGGGDTEAFF.

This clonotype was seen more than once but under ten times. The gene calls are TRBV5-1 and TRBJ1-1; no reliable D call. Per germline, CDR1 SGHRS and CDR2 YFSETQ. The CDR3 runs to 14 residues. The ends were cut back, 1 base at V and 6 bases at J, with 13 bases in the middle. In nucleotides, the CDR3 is TGCGCCAGCAGCTTGCTTCTTGGTACCCCTGAAGCTTTCTTT. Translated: CASSLLLGTPEAFF.

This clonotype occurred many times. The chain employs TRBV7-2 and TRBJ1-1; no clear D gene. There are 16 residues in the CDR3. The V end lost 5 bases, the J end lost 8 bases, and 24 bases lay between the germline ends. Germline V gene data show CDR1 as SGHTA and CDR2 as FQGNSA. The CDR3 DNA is TGTGCCAGCAGCCTCGGGTCCACGTACATGAGTGAGGAAGCTTTCTTT. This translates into CASSLGSTYMSEEAFF.

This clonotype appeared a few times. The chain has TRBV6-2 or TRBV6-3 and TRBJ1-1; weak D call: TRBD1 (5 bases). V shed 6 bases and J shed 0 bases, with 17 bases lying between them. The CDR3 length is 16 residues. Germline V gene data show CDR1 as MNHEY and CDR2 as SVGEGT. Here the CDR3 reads CASRLLGDQMNTEAFF. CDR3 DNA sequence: TGTGCCAGCAGACTTTTAGGGGACCAAATGAACACTGAAGCTTTCTTT.

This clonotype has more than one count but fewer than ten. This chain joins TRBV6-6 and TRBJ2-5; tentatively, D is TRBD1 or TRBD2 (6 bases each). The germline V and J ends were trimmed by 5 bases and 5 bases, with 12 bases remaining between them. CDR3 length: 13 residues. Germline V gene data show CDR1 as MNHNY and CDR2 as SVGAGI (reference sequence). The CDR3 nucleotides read TGTGCCAGCAGTACCCGGGGGCGGGAGACCCAGTACTTC. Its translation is CASSTRGRETQYF.

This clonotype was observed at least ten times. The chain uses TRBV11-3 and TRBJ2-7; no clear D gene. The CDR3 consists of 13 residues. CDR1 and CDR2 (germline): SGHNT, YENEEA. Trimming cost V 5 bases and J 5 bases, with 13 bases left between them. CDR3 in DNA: TGTGCCAGCAGCCGAAGAGTAGGACACGAGCAGTACTTC. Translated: CASSRRVGHEQYF.